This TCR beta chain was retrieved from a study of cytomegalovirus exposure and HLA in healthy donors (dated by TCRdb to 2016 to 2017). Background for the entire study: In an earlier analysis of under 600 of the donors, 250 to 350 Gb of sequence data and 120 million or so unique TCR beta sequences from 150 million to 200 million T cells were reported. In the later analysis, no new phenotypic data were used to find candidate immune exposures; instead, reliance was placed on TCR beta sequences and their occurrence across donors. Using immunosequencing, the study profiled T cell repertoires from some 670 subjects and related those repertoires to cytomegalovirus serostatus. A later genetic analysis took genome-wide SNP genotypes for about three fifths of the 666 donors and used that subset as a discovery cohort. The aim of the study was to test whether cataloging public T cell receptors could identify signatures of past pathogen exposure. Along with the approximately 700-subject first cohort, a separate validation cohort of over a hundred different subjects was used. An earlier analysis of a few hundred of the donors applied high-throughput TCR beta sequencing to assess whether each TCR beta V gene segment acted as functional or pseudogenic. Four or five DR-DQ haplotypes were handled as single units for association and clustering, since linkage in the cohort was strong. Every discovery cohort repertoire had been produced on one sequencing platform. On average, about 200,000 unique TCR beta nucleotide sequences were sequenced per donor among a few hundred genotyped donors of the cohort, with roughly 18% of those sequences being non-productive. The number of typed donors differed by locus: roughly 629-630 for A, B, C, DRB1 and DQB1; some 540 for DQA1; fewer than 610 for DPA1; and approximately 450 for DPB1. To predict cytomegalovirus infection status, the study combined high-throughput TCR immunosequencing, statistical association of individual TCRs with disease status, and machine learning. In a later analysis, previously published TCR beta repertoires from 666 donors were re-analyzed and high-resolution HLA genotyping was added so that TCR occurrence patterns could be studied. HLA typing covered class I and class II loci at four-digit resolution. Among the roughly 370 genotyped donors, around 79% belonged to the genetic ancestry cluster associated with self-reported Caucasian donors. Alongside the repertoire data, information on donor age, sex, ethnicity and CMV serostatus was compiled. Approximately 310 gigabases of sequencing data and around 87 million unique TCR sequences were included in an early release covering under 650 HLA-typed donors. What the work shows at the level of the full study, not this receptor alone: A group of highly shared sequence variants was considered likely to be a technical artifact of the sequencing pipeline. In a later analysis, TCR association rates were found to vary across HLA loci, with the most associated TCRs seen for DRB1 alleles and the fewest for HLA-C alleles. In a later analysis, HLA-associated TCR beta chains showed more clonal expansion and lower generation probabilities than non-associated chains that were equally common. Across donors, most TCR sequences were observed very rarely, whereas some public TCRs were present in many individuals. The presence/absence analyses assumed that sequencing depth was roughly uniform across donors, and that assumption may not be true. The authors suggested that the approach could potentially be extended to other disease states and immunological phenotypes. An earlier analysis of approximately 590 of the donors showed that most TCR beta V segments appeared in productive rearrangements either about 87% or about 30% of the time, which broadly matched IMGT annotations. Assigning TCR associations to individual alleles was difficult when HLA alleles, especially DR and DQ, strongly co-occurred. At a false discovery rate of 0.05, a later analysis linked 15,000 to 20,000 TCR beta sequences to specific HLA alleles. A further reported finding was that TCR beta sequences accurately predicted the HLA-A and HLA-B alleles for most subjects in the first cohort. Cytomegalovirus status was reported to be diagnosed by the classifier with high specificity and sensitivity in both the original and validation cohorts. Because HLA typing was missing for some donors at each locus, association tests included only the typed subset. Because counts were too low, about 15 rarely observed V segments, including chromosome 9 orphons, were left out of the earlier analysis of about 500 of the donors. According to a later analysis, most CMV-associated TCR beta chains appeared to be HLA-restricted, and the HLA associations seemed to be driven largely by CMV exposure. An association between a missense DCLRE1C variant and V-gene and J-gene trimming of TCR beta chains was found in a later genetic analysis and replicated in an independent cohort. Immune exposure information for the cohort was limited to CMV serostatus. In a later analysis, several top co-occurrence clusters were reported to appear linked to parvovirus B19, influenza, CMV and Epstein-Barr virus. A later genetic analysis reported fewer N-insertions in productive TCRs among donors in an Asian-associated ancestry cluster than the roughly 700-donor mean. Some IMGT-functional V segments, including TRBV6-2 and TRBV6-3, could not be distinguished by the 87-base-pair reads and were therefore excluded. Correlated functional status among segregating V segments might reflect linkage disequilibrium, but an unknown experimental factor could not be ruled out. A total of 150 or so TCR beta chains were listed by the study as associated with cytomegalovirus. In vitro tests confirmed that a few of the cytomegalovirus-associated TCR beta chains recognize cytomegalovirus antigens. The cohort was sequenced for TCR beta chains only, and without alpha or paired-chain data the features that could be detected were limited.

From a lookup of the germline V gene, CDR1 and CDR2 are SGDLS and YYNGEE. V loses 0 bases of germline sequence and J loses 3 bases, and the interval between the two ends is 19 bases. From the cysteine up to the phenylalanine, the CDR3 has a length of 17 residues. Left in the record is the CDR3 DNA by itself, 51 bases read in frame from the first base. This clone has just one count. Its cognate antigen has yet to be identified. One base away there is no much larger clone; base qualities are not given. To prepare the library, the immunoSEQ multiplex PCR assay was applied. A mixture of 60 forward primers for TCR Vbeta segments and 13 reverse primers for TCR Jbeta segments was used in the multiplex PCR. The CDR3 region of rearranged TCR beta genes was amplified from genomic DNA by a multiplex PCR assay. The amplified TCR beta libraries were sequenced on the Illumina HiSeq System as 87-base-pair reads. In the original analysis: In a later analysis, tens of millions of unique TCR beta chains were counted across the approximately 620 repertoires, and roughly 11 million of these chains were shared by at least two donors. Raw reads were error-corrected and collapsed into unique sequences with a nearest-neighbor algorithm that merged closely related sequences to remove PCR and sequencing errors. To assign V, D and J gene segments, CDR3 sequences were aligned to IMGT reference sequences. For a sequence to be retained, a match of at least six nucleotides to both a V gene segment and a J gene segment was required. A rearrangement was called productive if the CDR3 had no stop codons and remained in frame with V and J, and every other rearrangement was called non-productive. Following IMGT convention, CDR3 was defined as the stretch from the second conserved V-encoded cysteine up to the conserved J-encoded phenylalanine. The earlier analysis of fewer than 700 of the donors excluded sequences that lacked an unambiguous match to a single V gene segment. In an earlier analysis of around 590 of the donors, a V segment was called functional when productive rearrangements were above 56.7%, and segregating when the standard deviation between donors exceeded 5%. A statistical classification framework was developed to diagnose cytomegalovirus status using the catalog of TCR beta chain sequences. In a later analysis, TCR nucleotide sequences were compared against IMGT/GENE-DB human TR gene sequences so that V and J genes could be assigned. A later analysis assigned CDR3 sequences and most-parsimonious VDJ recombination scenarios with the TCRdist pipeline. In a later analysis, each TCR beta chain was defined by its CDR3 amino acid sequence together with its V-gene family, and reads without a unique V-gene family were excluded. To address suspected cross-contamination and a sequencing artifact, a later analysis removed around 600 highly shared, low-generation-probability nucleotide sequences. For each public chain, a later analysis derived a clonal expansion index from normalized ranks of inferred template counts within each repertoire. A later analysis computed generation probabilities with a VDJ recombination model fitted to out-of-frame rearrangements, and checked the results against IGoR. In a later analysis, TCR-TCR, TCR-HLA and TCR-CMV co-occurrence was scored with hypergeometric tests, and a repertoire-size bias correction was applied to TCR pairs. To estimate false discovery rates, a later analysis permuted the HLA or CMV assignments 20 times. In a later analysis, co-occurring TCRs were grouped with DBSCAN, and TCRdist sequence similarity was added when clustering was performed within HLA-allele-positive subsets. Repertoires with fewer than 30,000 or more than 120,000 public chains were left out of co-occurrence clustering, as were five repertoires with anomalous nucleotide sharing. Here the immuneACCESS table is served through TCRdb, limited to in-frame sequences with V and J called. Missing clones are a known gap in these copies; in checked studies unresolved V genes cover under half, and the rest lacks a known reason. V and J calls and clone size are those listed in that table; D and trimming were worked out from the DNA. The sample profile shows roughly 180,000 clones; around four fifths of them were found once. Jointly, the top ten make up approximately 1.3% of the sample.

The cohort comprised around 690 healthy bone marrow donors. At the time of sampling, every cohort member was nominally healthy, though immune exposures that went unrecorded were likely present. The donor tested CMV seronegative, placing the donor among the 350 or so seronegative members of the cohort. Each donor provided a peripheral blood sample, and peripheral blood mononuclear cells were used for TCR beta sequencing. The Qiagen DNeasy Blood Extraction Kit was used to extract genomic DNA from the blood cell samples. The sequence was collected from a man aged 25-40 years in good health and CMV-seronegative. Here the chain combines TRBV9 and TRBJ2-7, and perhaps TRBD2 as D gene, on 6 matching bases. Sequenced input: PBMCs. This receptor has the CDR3 CASSVGAQVAGSYEQYF. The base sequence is TGTGCCAGCAGCGTAGGGGCACAGGTCGCGGGGAGCTACGAGCAGTACTTC.